The rows below give T cell receptor beta chains drawn from one sample of a study of T cell repertoires in cytomegalovirus infection. No cognate antigen is known for these TCRs. MiXCR, applied by TCRdb to the reads, yields one record per CDR3 protein. The table shows fewer than 950,000 distinct CDR3 sequences, with about 33% occurring only once. This material consisted of cultured CD8+ T cells from PBMCs, taken from culture after CMV antigen stimulation. The receptors shown here come from a human donor in good health (CMV status not recorded). Some clones in this sample may be carry-over from other donors' samples. CDR3s include the opening cysteine and the closing phenylalanine or tryptophan. The D gene is left open where the match is weak. Clone sizes are given selectively: once, few, many, or a class where the clone is expanded.

CDR3 DNA: TGTGCCAGCAGTGGGGGTGCGGGGTCTGAAGCTTTCTTT
CDR3 protein: CASSGGAGSEAFF
V gene: TRBV6-4
D gene: -
J gene: TRBJ1-1
clone size: few

CDR3 DNA: TGTGCCAGTAGTATAGATAGAGGGGACCCGAACACTGAAGCTTTCTTT
CDR3 protein: CASSIDRGDPNTEAFF
V gene: TRBV19
D gene: -
J gene: TRBJ1-1
clone size: -

CDR3 DNA: TGTGCCAGTAAGGCAGGGGTTAGCAATCAGCCCCAGCATTTT
CDR3 protein: CASKAGVSNQPQHF
V gene: TRBV19
D gene: -
J gene: TRBJ1-5
clone size: -

CDR3 DNA: TGTGCCAGCAGTTTTCTAGCGGGTCGCACAGATACGCAGTATTTT
CDR3 protein: CASSFLAGRTDTQYF
V gene: TRBV27
D gene: TRBD2
J gene: TRBJ2-3
clone size: -

CDR3 DNA: TGTGCCAACAGTTTTACAGGCTACGGCTACACCTTC
CDR3 protein: CANSFTGYGYTF
V gene: TRBV12-3/TRBV12-4
D gene: -
J gene: TRBJ1-2
clone size: -

CDR3 DNA: TGTGCCAGTAGTATTTACGGGCAGAATAACTATGGCTACACCTTC
CDR3 protein: CASSIYGQNNYGYTF
V gene: TRBV19
D gene: -
J gene: TRBJ1-2
clone size: few

CDR3 DNA: TGTGCCAGCAGCCATGGGGGAAACACTGAAGCTTTCTTT
CDR3 protein: CASSHGGNTEAFF
V gene: TRBV14
D gene: -
J gene: TRBJ1-1
clone size: -

CDR3 DNA: TGTGCCAGCACCCTTTGGGCTCTACCTCACGATACGCAGTATTTT
CDR3 protein: CASTLWALPHDTQYF
V gene: TRBV7-2
D gene: -
J gene: TRBJ2-3
clone size: many

CDR3 DNA: TGCGCCAGCAGCCTCCCCGGGACACTGAACACTGAAGCTTTCTTT
CDR3 protein: CASSLPGTLNTEAFF
V gene: TRBV4-1
D gene: -
J gene: TRBJ1-1
clone size: -

CDR3 DNA: TGCAGCGGGCTCCGAAGGGACTATGGCTACACCTTC
CDR3 protein: CSGLRRDYGYTF
V gene: TRBV29-1
D gene: -
J gene: TRBJ1-2
clone size: many

CDR3 DNA: TGTGCCAGCAGTTTGGCCCAGAATTCGGACGAGCAGTACTTC
CDR3 protein: CASSLAQNSDEQYF
V gene: TRBV27
D gene: -
J gene: TRBJ2-7
clone size: -

CDR3 DNA: TGTGCCAGCAGCGCTCGACCGGGACAAGTAATCAATCAGCCCCAGCATTTT
CDR3 protein: CASSARPGQVINQPQHF
V gene: TRBV9
D gene: -
J gene: TRBJ1-5
clone size: -

CDR3 DNA: TGCAGTGCTGGGGGAGGGAGAGATACGCAGTATTTT
CDR3 protein: CSAGGGRDTQYF
V gene: TRBV20-1
D gene: TRBD2
J gene: TRBJ2-3
clone size: -

CDR3 DNA: TGTGCCAGCAGGGAGAGTAGCACAGATACGCAGTATTTT
CDR3 protein: CASRESSTDTQYF
V gene: TRBV12-3/TRBV12-4
D gene: -
J gene: TRBJ2-3
clone size: many

CDR3 DNA: TGTGCCAGCAGTTTAAGCGGGGTAGCGGGGGGATACACAGATACGCAGTATTTT
CDR3 protein: CASSLSGVAGGYTDTQYF
V gene: TRBV12-3/TRBV12-4
D gene: TRBD2
J gene: TRBJ2-3
clone size: many

CDR3 DNA: TGTGCCAACAGCTTCCTTATCGATGAGCAGTTCTTC
CDR3 protein: CANSFLIDEQFF
V gene: TRBV7-8
D gene: -
J gene: TRBJ2-1
clone size: -

CDR3 DNA: TGTGCCAGCAGTTGGGACATGACTAATGAAAAACTGTTTTTT
CDR3 protein: CASSWDMTNEKLFF
V gene: TRBV7-9
D gene: -
J gene: TRBJ1-4
clone size: -

CDR3 DNA: TGTGCCAGCAGCAACAGGGGAGGCAACACCGGGGAGCTGTTTTTT
CDR3 protein: CASSNRGGNTGELFF
V gene: TRBV7-9
D gene: -
J gene: TRBJ2-2
clone size: few

CDR3 DNA: TGTGCCAGCAGTGAATCAAGCTCCTACGAGCAGTACTTC
CDR3 protein: CASSESSSYEQYF
V gene: TRBV6-1
D gene: -
J gene: TRBJ2-7
clone size: -

CDR3 DNA: TGTGCCAGCAGCCCCCTCTGGGGTCACCGCACAGATACGCAGTATTTT
CDR3 protein: CASSPLWGHRTDTQYF
V gene: TRBV7-6
D gene: -
J gene: TRBJ2-3
clone size: few

CDR3 DNA: TGTGCCAGCAGTTCCCCAAGCGGGGGGGATGCGACCCAGTACTTC
CDR3 protein: CASSSPSGGDATQYF
V gene: TRBV12-3/TRBV12-4
D gene: TRBD2
J gene: TRBJ2-5
clone size: -

CDR3 DNA: TGTGCCAGCAGCCCCATACGTATCCCCAGGGGGCGACAGGGCAGAGGGGAGACCCAGTACTTC
CDR3 protein: CASSPIRIPRGRQGRGETQYF
V gene: TRBV27
D gene: TRBD1
J gene: TRBJ2-5
clone size: few

CDR3 DNA: TGTGCCATCAGTGAGTCTGCAGGAAGTGAAGCTTTCTTT
CDR3 protein: CAISESAGSEAFF
V gene: TRBV10-3
D gene: -
J gene: TRBJ1-1
clone size: few

CDR3 DNA: TGTGCCAGCAGCCCCCAGGTGGGAGCCCGGGGCACCGGGGAGCTGTTTTTT
CDR3 protein: CASSPQVGARGTGELFF
V gene: TRBV5-6
D gene: -
J gene: TRBJ2-2
clone size: many

CDR3 DNA: TGTGCCAGCGAAATTGGGACAGTCTACGAGCAGTACTTC
CDR3 protein: CASEIGTVYEQYF
V gene: TRBV2
D gene: TRBD1
J gene: TRBJ2-7
clone size: few

CDR3 DNA: TGTGCCAGCACCACCGGGGGACAGAGAGTCTATGGCTACACCTTC
CDR3 protein: CASTTGGQRVYGYTF
V gene: TRBV6-2/TRBV6-3
D gene: TRBD1
J gene: TRBJ1-2
clone size: few

CDR3 DNA: TGTGCCAGTAGTGCGGGACAGGGGACTTTCTACAATGAGCAGTTCTTC
CDR3 protein: CASSAGQGTFYNEQFF
V gene: TRBV19
D gene: TRBD1
J gene: TRBJ2-1
clone size: few

CDR3 DNA: TGTGCCAGCAGCAAGGACAGTCGGATCTATGGCTACACCTTC
CDR3 protein: CASSKDSRIYGYTF
V gene: TRBV12-3/TRBV12-4
D gene: -
J gene: TRBJ1-2
clone size: -

CDR3 DNA: TGTGCCAGCAGCTTATGGAACAGACCGGGGGATGAGCAGTTCTTC
CDR3 protein: CASSLWNRPGDEQFF
V gene: TRBV7-6
D gene: -
J gene: TRBJ2-1
clone size: -

CDR3 DNA: TGTGCCAGCAGCTTAGCAGGATTAGCCGGGTCCGGGAAGTTCTTC
CDR3 protein: CASSLAGLAGSGKFF
V gene: TRBV7-8
D gene: -
J gene: TRBJ2-1
clone size: many

CDR3 DNA: TGTGCCAGCAGTTATAACACCCTAGCGGGGGGTAGGGAGACCCAGTACTTC
CDR3 protein: CASSYNTLAGGRETQYF
V gene: TRBV6-6
D gene: TRBD2
J gene: TRBJ2-5
clone size: -

CDR3 DNA: TGTGCCAGCAGCTTGGTACAGCCCTCCTACAATGAGCAGTTCTTC
CDR3 protein: CASSLVQPSYNEQFF
V gene: TRBV11-2
D gene: -
J gene: TRBJ2-1
clone size: -

CDR3 DNA: TGCAGTGCTAGAGATTTGGGACAAGGGTCCTACGAGCAGTACTTC
CDR3 protein: CSARDLGQGSYEQYF
V gene: TRBV20-1
D gene: -
J gene: TRBJ2-7
clone size: few

CDR3 DNA: TGTGCCAGCAGAGACAGGGTAGTTTACCCTGAAGCTTTCTTT
CDR3 protein: CASRDRVVYPEAFF
V gene: TRBV12-3/TRBV12-4
D gene: TRBD1
J gene: TRBJ1-1
clone size: -

CDR3 DNA: TGTGCCAGCAGTCCCGAAATCCTAGCGGGCTCGAACACCGGGGAGCTGTTTTTT
CDR3 protein: CASSPEILAGSNTGELFF
V gene: TRBV27
D gene: TRBD2
J gene: TRBJ2-2
clone size: -

CDR3 DNA: TGCAGCGTTCCCGGGACAGGTTCGAGTGGGTTAGAGCCCCAGCATTTT
CDR3 protein: CSVPGTGSSGLEPQHF
V gene: TRBV29-1
D gene: TRBD1
J gene: TRBJ1-5
clone size: -

CDR3 DNA: TGTGCCAGCAGTGACTCGGGACAGGGACTTAGCTCCTACAATGAGCAGTTCTTC
CDR3 protein: CASSDSGQGLSSYNEQFF
V gene: TRBV6-4
D gene: TRBD1
J gene: TRBJ2-1
clone size: -

CDR3 DNA: TGTGCCAGCAGCCCGGGACAGCCCATTAATGAGCAGTTCTTC
CDR3 protein: CASSPGQPINEQFF
V gene: TRBV27
D gene: TRBD1
J gene: TRBJ2-1
clone size: -

CDR3 DNA: TGTGCCAGCAGAAGACAGGACAGGGATACGCAGTATTTT
CDR3 protein: CASRRQDRDTQYF
V gene: TRBV6-5
D gene: TRBD1
J gene: TRBJ2-3
clone size: many

CDR3 DNA: TGTGCCAGCAGCCAAGATCCGTCAGGGAGCTCCTATGGCTACACCTTC
CDR3 protein: CASSQDPSGSSYGYTF
V gene: TRBV4-1
D gene: -
J gene: TRBJ1-2
clone size: few

CDR3 DNA: TGCGCCAGCAGCCAAGATTACCCTCTAGCGGGGGGATCAGTCGGGGAGCTGTTTTTT
CDR3 protein: CASSQDYPLAGGSVGELFF
V gene: TRBV4-3
D gene: TRBD2
J gene: TRBJ2-2
clone size: -

CDR3 DNA: TGTGCCAGTAGTATGACAGGGGACGTGATATACGAGCAGTACTTC
CDR3 protein: CASSMTGDVIYEQYF
V gene: TRBV19
D gene: TRBD1
J gene: TRBJ2-7
clone size: once

CDR3 DNA: TGTGCCAGCAGCCAAGAAGTCAATGAGCAGTTCTTC
CDR3 protein: CASSQEVNEQFF
V gene: TRBV4-2
D gene: -
J gene: TRBJ2-1
clone size: -

CDR3 DNA: TGTGCCAGCAGCTTCCCGGAGGGGCAGAACTATGGCTACACCTTC
CDR3 protein: CASSFPEGQNYGYTF
V gene: TRBV5-4
D gene: -
J gene: TRBJ1-2
clone size: few

CDR3 DNA: TGTGCCAGTAGTACTAGCGGGGGCGGGGCAGATACGCAGTATTTT
CDR3 protein: CASSTSGGGADTQYF
V gene: TRBV19
D gene: TRBD2
J gene: TRBJ2-3
clone size: -

CDR3 DNA: TGTGCCGGACTAACCAGGACAAGGAGGGGTGGCTACACCTTC
CDR3 protein: CAGLTRTRRGGYTF
V gene: TRBV6-5
D gene: -
J gene: TRBJ1-2
clone size: -

CDR3 DNA: TGTGCCAGCAGTTACCCGGACGGCCCTTACAATGAGCAGTTCTTC
CDR3 protein: CASSYPDGPYNEQFF
V gene: TRBV6-5
D gene: -
J gene: TRBJ2-1
clone size: -

CDR3 DNA: TGTGCCACCTCCAGGGCTGGCGGGGAGCTGTTTTTT
CDR3 protein: CATSRAGGELFF
V gene: TRBV15
D gene: -
J gene: TRBJ2-2
clone size: few